Below, 24 T cell receptor beta chains from the same sample are listed, as sequenced in a study of T cells of healthy individuals. Each CDR3 protein is one row after TCRdb ran MiXCR on the 5' RACE reads. The data hold about 53,000 distinct CDR3 sequences, with roughly 14% observed a single time. These receptors were collected from a human donor in good health.

This clonotype was recorded at least ten times. DNA of the CDR3: TGTGCCAGCAGCTTTCCCGGGACCAACCCCTACAATGAGCAGTTCTTC. The encoded protein is CASSFPGTNPYNEQFF. The rearrangement joins TRBV11-2 to TRBJ2-1, with D perhaps given as TRBD1 or TRBD2 (5 bases each). Between the trimmed V and J ends, which lost 3 bases and 2 bases, there was a span of 14 bases. This CDR3 spans 16 amino acids. Germline loops: CDR1 SGHAT, CDR2 FQNNGV.

The sample holds many counts of this clonotype. The V and J genes are TRBV11-2 and TRBJ2-4, with D possibly matching TRBD1 (6 bases). The CDR3 consists of 14 residues. Trimming took 4 bases from V and 3 from J, leaving 10 bases between them. Germline V CDR1 and CDR2: SGHAT, FQNNGV. The DNA for the CDR3 is TGTGCCAGCAGCTCCAGCAGGGGCAAAAACATTCAGTACTTC. It is translated as CASSSSRGKNIQYF.

The chain uses TRBV11-2 and TRBJ2-4; a weak D match, TRBD1 (6 bases). The CDR3 loop spans 16 amino acids. Germline loops: CDR1 SGHAT, CDR2 FQNNGV. Trimming cost V 1 base and J 0 bases, with 10 bases left between them. The CDR3 sequence: CASSLVRGKAKNIQYF. Here the CDR3 DNA reads TGTGCCAGCAGCTTAGTAAGGGGGAAAGCCAAAAACATTCAGTACTTC.

The chain joins TRBV7-9 to TRBJ1-2; the match to TRBD1 covers 8 bases. The CDR3 is 15 residues long. CDR1 SEHNR and CDR2 FQNEAQ come from the germline V gene (reference sequence). The trim removed 1 base at V and 7 bases at J, leaving 8 bases unmatched. Here the CDR3 reads CASSLGVGTGRGYTF. The CDR3 region has the DNA TGTGCCAGCAGCTTAGGGGTCGGGACAGGCCGTGGCTACACCTTC.

This clonotype showed up many times. This chain links TRBV12-3 or TRBV12-4 with TRBJ1-1; D gene unclear. This CDR3 contains 12 residues. V shed 3 bases and J shed 1 base, with 3 bases lying between them. CDR3 sequence (DNA): TGTGCCAGCAGTTTTGGGAACACTGAAGCTTTCTTT. Translation gives CASSFGNTEAFF.

This clonotype was counted a few times. The rearrangement uses TRBV7-2 and TRBJ2-1, with 9 bases identical to TRBD1. Germline values: CDR1 SGHTA, CDR2 FQGNSA. The CDR3 totals 15 residues. With 6 bases clipped from V and 2 bases from J, the junction kept 5 bases outside the gene matches. CDR3 coding DNA: TGTGCCAGCAGGGGGACAGGGAGACCCTACAATGAGCAGTTCTTC. Protein: CASRGTGRPYNEQFF.

This clonotype was counted only a few times. The J gene is TRBJ2-5, the V gene TRBV6-2 or TRBV6-3; perhaps TRBD2 as D (6 bases). The CDR3 sequence is 13 residues long. With 2 bases removed from V and 7 bases from J, the gap between germline ends came to 11 bases. CDR1 and CDR2 from the germline V gene are MNHEY and SVGEGT. The CDR3 protein is CASSYGLSGTQYF. The CDR3 bases are TGTGCCAGCAGTTACGGTCTTAGCGGGACCCAGTACTTC.

This clonotype was observed at least ten times. The rearrangement joins TRBV11-2 to TRBJ2-7; possible D gene TRBD2, 5 bases. Deletions cut 7 bases from V and 6 bases from J, with 19 bases between. The CDR3 has 14 amino acids. The germline V gene has CDR1 SGHAT and CDR2 FQNNGV. DNA of the CDR3: TGTGCCAGCATATCCGAGGGCCTACGATCCGAGCAGTACTTC. Its translation: CASISEGLRSEQYF.

This rearrangement joins TRBV29-1 to TRBJ1-6, with a tentative D call TRBD1 (6 bases). The CDR3 covers 12 residues. V shed 7 bases and J shed 10 bases, with 14 bases lying between them. Germline CDR1 is SQVTM and CDR2 is ANQGSEA. The CDR3 region has the DNA TGCAGCGCAGGGGTGGTCGGGTCACCCCTCCACTTT. Amino acid sequence: CSAGVVGSPLHF.

J is TRBJ2-3 and V is TRBV12-3 or TRBV12-4; 13 nucleotides align to TRBD2. The J segment lost 3 bases and the V segment lost 5 bases, leaving 5 bases of the junction unmatched. CDR3 size: 16 residues. Here the CDR3 DNA reads TGTGCCAGCAGTCCTTGGACTAGCGGGAGAACAGATACGCAGTATTTT. It translates to CASSPWTSGRTDTQYF.

This clonotype was counted between two and nine times. The genes are TRBV9 and TRBJ2-6; D unclear. The germline V gene has CDR1 SGDLS and CDR2 YYNGEE. Trimming shortened V by 3 bases and J by 2 bases, and 6 bases separated the two germline ends. The CDR3 runs 14 residues. CDR3 in amino acids: CASSGPTGANVLTF. The DNA for the CDR3 is TGTGCCAGCAGCGGGCCTACTGGGGCCAACGTCCTGACTTTC.

A few counts support this clonotype. The chain joins TRBV7-9 to TRBJ2-5; D remains ambiguous. V was shortened by 3 bases and J by 5 bases, with 7 bases between the two germline ends. From germline, CDR1 is SEHNR and CDR2 FQNEAQ (reference sequence). The length of the CDR3 is 12 residues. DNA of the CDR3: TGTGCCAGCAGCTTTGGATTGGAGACCCAGTACTTC. The encoded protein is CASSFGLETQYF.

This clonotype qualifies as medium-sized. This rearrangement joins TRBV29-1 to TRBJ1-1; no clear D gene. The CDR3 spans 13 residues. CDR1 and CDR2 (germline): SQVTM, ANQGSEA. Trimming removed 2 bases at V and 2 bases at J, with 9 bases between. CDR3 sequence: CSVEITANTEAFF. Written as DNA, the CDR3 is TGCAGCGTTGAAATAACGGCCAACACTGAAGCTTTCTTT.

The chain combines TRBV7-6 with TRBJ2-1, with no clear D. Germline values: CDR1 SGHVS, CDR2 FNYEAQ. Trimming stripped 4 bases from V and 10 bases from J, with 20 bases between. This CDR3 spans 15 amino acids. CDR3 in amino acids: CASSSRSPRNEEQFF. In DNA form, the CDR3 reads TGTGCCAGCAGCTCTAGATCTCCCCGAAACGAGGAGCAGTTCTTC. The entire variable domain, with the rest obtained from reference TRBV7-6 and TRBJ2-1, is as follows: GAGVSQSPRYKVTKRGQDVALRCDPISGHVSLYWYRQALGQGPEFLTYFNYEAQQDKSGLPNDRFSAERPEGSISTLTIQRTEQRDSAMYRCASSSRSPRNEEQFFGPGTRLTVL.

This clonotype has a count of ten or more. The rearrangement joins TRBV20-1 to TRBJ1-6; 8 bases are a match to TRBD1. Germline V gene data show CDR1 as DFQATT and CDR2 as SNEGSKA (reference sequence). The length of the CDR3 is 14 residues. Losses at the gene ends were 7 bases for V and 4 bases for J; bases not matched to a gene: 6. The CDR3 sequence: CSVRGQGYNSPLHF. CDR3 in DNA: TGCAGTGTTCGAGGACAGGGTTATAATTCACCCCTCCACTTT.

The chain recombines TRBV7-2 with TRBJ2-2, with D perhaps matching TRBD1 (6 bases). This CDR3 is built from 14 residues. Trimming pared 5 bases from V and 3 bases from J, leaving 10 bases between. The germline V gene encodes CDR1 SGHTA and CDR2 FQGNSA. CDR3 nucleotides: TGTGCCAGCAGCCCGGACAGATACACCGGGGAGCTGTTTTTT. Protein sequence: CASSPDRYTGELFF.

The chain couples TRBV6-2 or TRBV6-3 to TRBJ2-7, with TRBD1 identical over 9 bases. Germline V lookup: CDR1 MNHEY, CDR2 SVGEGT. Trimming cost V 5 bases and J 2 bases; bases outside gene matches: 7. This CDR3 spans 15 amino acids. CDR3 sequence: CASSESGTGPYEQYF. The CDR3 DNA is TGTGCCAGCAGTGAGTCCGGGACAGGGCCCTACGAGCAGTACTTC.

This clonotype was recorded many times. The V call is TRBV7-2, the J call TRBJ2-3; 8 bases match TRBD2. Germline assignment: CDR1 SGHTA and CDR2 FQGNSA. V was clipped by 7 bases and J by 4 bases; unmatched bases: 10. CDR3 length equals 15 residues. CDR3 protein: CASNRGAGVADTQYF. The CDR3 DNA reads TGTGCCAGCAACCGAGGAGCGGGGGTGGCAGATACGCAGTATTTT. Full variable domain (outside the CDR3, taken from reference TRBV7-2 and TRBJ2-3): GAGVSQSPSNKVTEKGKDVELRCDPISGHTALYWYRQSLGQGLEFLIYFQGNSAPDKSGLPSDRFSAERTGGSVSTLTIQRTQQEDSAVYLCASNRGAGVADTQYFGPGTRLTVL.

The chain links TRBV4-3 to TRBJ2-2; the D is unclear. Germline V lookup: CDR1 LGHNA, CDR2 YSLEER. V lost 0 bases and J lost 0, with 11 bases in between. The CDR3 contains 17 residues. As DNA, the CDR3 is TGCGCCAGCAGCCAAGACGGACCGCCTTCGAACACCGGGGAGCTGTTTTTT. Protein sequence: CASSQDGPPSNTGELFF.

The sample holds many counts of this clonotype. The chain has TRBV5-1 and TRBJ1-1, with D perhaps matching TRBD1 (5 bases). The CDR3 length is 15 residues. Trimming left V 0 bases short and J 1 base short, with 10 bases between. Per the germline V gene, CDR1 is SGHRS and CDR2 is YFSETQ. The CDR3 sequence is CASSLAAQGNTEAFF. CDR3 DNA sequence: TGCGCCAGCAGCTTGGCCGCCCAGGGGAACACTGAAGCTTTCTTT.

In this sample, this clonotype turned up a few times. This chain connects TRBV7-2 to TRBJ1-4; the match to TRBD1 covers 7 bases. Germline CDR1 is SGHTA and CDR2 is FQGNSA. J was trimmed by 4 bases and V by 5 bases; bases with no gene match: 7. The CDR3 runs 15 residues. CDR3 in amino acids: CASSPGGQLNEKLFF. The CDR3 region has the DNA TGTGCCAGCAGCCCGGGGGGACAGCTTAATGAAAAACTGTTTTTT. Full variable domain (missing parts from reference TRBV7-2 and TRBJ1-4): GAGVSQSPSNKVTEKGKDVELRCDPISGHTALYWYRQSLGQGLEFLIYFQGNSAPDKSGLPSDRFSAERTGGSVSTLTIQRTQQEDSAVYLCASSPGGQLNEKLFFGSGTQLSVL.

This chain joins TRBV12-3 or TRBV12-4 and TRBJ2-7; D unresolved. Trimming took 7 bases from V and 7 from J, leaving 14 bases between them. There are 12 residues in the CDR3. The CDR3 region has the DNA TGTGCCAGCAAAGGTGCCCCTCGGGAGCAGTACTTC. This codes for CASKGAPREQYF.

The chain recombines TRBV24-1 with TRBJ1-5; D is ambiguous. Germline CDR1 and CDR2: KGHDR and SFDVKD. The CDR3 spans 16 residues. The V end lost 4 bases, the J end lost 3 bases, and 15 bases lay between the germline ends. The CDR3 spells CATSDPGAGDNQPQHF. CDR3 sequence (DNA): TGTGCCACCAGTGACCCAGGAGCAGGTGACAATCAGCCCCAGCATTTT.

The J gene is TRBJ1-5, the V gene TRBV7-2; weak D call: TRBD1 (6 bases). V shed 0 bases and J shed 7 bases, with 13 bases lying between them. The CDR3 loop spans 15 amino acids. Germline CDR1 and CDR2: SGHTA and FQGNSA. This CDR3 is CASSLAYRDGQPQHF. In nucleotides, the CDR3 is TGTGCCAGCAGCTTAGCGTACAGGGATGGCCAGCCCCAGCATTTT.